This TCR beta chain was captured in a study of shared T cell receptors in the human thymus. This CDR3 is 16 amino acids long. The germline CDR1 and CDR2 sequences are LGHNA and YNFKEQ. J was trimmed by 8 bases and V by 0 bases; bases with no gene match: 10. Produced via immunoSEQ multiplex PCR; TCRdb's table is partial and in-frame only. The sample yields some 700,000 clones, approximately 90% seen once. The same data also contributed to another study, on human thymus T cells. That report notes: Thymic material originated from resections removed in the course of corrective heart surgery. Apparent bias marked the V and J gene usage of thymic and blood repertoires.

The source is a boy in the first two years of life with a congenital heart defect. Sequencing used thymocytes. The rearrangement uses TRBV4-2 and TRBJ1-2; 9 bases match TRBD1. The CDR3, as DNA: TGTGCCAGCAGCCAAGATCGTAAACAGGGGGCGCGAGGCTACACCTTC. Its translation is CASSQDRKQGARGYTF.